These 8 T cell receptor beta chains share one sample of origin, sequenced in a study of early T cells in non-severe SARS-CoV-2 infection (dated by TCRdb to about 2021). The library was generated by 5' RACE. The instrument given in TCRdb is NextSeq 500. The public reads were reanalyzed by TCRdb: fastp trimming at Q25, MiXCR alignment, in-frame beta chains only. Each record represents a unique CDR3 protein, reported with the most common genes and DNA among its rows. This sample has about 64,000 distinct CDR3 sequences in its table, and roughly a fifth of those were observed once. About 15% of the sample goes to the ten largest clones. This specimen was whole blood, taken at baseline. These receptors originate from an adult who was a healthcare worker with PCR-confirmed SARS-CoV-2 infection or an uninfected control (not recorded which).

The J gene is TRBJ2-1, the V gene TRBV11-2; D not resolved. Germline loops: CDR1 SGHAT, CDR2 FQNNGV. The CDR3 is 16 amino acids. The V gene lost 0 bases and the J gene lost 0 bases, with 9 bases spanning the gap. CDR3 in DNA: TGTGCCAGCAGCTTAGAGATGGCCTTCTCCTACAATGAGCAGTTCTTC. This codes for CASSLEMAFSYNEQFF.

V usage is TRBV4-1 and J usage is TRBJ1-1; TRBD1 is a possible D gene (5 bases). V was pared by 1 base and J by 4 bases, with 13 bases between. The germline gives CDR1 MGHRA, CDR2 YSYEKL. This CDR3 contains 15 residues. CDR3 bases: TGCGCCAGCAGCCAAGTCGCAGGGCTGGGCACTGAAGCTTTCTTT. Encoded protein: CASSQVAGLGTEAFF.

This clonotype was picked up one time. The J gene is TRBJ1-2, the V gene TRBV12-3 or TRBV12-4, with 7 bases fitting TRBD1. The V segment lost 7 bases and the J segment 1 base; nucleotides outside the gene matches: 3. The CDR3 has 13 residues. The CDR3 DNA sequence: TGTGCCAGCACGACAGGGATTAACTATGGCTACACCTTC. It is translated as CASTTGINYGYTF.

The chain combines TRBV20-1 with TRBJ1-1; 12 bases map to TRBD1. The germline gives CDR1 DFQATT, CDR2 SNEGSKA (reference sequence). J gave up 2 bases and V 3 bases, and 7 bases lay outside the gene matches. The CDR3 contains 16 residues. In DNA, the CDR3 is TGCAGTGCTAGGTTTGGGGGGACAGGGGGCAACACTGAAGCTTTCTTT. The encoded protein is CSARFGGTGGNTEAFF.

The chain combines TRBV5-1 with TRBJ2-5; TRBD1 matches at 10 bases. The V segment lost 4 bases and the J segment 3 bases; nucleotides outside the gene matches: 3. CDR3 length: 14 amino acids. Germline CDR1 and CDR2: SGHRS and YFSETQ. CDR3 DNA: TGCGCCAGCAGCCCAGGACAGGGGGAAGAGACCCAGTACTTC. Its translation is CASSPGQGEETQYF.

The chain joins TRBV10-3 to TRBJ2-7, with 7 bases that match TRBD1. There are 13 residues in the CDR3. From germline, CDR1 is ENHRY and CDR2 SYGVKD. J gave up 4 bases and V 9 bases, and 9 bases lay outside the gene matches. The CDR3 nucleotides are TGTGCCATAAGACAGGGCACCAGATACGAGCAGTACTTC. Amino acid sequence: CAIRQGTRYEQYF.

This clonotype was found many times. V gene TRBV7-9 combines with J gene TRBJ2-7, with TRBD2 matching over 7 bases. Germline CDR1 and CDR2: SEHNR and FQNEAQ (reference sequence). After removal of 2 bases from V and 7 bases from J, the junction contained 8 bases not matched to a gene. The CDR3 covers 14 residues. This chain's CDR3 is CASSLLAGGEEQYF. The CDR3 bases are TGTGCCAGCAGCTTATTAGCGGGCGGTGAGGAGCAGTACTTC.

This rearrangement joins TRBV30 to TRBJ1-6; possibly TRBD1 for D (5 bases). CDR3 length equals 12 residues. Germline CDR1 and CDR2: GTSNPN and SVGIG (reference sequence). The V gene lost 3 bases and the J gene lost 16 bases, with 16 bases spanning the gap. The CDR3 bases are TGTGCCTGGAGCGCGAACCGGGGCCAACTCCACTTT. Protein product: CAWSANRGQLHF.